Listed here is a single TCR beta chain. CDR1 SGHRS and CDR2 YFSETQ come from the germline V gene. V lost 5 bases and J lost 0; bases outside the gene matches: 6. The length of the CDR3 is 17 residues. These data originate in a study of T cells in localized non-small cell lung cancer. Sequencing used immunoSEQ multiplex PCR; TCRdb keeps in-frame clones, though not all of them. The sample lists approximately 45,000 clones; 85% to 90% were seen once. This TCR came from a man aged 40 to 70 with stage II lung adenocarcinoma. The source was PBMCs, collected before any cancer treatment. The genes are TRBV5-1 and TRBJ2-6; the match to TRBD1 covers 9 bases. In DNA, the CDR3 is TGCGCCAGCAGAATCGGACAGGGGCGCTCTGGGGCCAACGTCCTGACTTTC. Its translation: CASRIGQGRSGANVLTF.